The subject of this entry is one T cell receptor beta chain. PCR involved 60 Vbeta and 13 Jbeta primers. Here immunoSEQ multiplex PCR was the method, and the copy in TCRdb shows in-frame clones only, minus some. This sample has 200,000 to 250,000 clones, with just under 85% found just once. This sample is drawn from a study of cytomegalovirus exposure and HLA in healthy donors. Trimming cost V 5 bases and J 3 bases; bases outside gene matches: 3. The length of the CDR3 is 14 residues. Germline V gene lookup returns CDR1 LGHNA and CDR2 YSLEER. The V gene is TRBV4-3, the J gene TRBJ2-7; 11 bases match TRBD1. The clonotype was recovered from a woman aged 40 to 49 in good health and CMV-seronegative. Specimen: PBMCs. As DNA, the CDR3 is TGCGCCAGCAGCGGGGGGACAGGGGGCTACGAGCAGTACTTC. This codes for CASSGGTGGYEQYF.